A single sample gave rise to the 27 T cell receptor beta chains below, sequenced in a study of blood T cells in healthy people across ages. It was with a sample-barcoded 5' primer and a J-beta primer mix that a second PCR of roughly 7 to 12 cycles was run. Each CDR3 protein gets one entry after TCRdb re-called the 5' RACE reads with MiXCR. This table holds about 380,000 distinct CDR3 sequences, approximately 51% found once. Sequencing was performed on blood. The origin of the receptors is a man aged 60-69 years in good health.

The table lists this clonotype with a few counts. The chain recombines TRBV29-1 with TRBJ2-7, with D unresolved. The CDR3 extends over 14 amino acids. Trimming removed 6 bases at V and 0 bases at J, with 15 bases between. The germline V gene has CDR1 SQVTM and CDR2 ANQGSEA. The CDR3 loop is CSVHLSGNSYEQYF. The CDR3 DNA follows: TGCAGCGTCCACCTGTCAGGCAACTCCTACGAGCAGTACTTC.

The table lists this clonotype with a few counts. The chain joins TRBV5-6 to TRBJ2-3, with D perhaps TRBD1 (6 bases). CDR3 length equals 17 residues. Germline lookup yields CDR1 SGHDT and CDR2 YYEEEE. Trimming cost V 4 bases and J 4 bases, with 22 bases left between them. CDR3 nucleotides: TGTGCCAGCAGCAATCGAGCACGCCTAAGGGGGTCAGATACGCAGTATTTT. It is translated as CASSNRARLRGSDTQYF.

A few counts support this clonotype. CDR3 DNA: TGTGCCAGCAGAGGACAGGATCCCCTCCATACGCAGTATTTT. Protein: CASRGQDPLHTQYF. The rearrangement joins TRBV6-2 or TRBV6-3 to TRBJ2-3; 7 bases fit TRBD1. Per germline, CDR1 MNHEY and CDR2 SVGEGT. This CDR3 spans 14 amino acids. V was clipped by 6 bases and J by 7 bases; unmatched bases: 10.

The sample holds a few counts of this clonotype. This chain uses TRBV20-1 with TRBJ2-2; 12 bases are shared with TRBD2. The ends lost 6 bases at V and 11 bases at J; junction bases unmatched: 13. The CDR3 consists of 15 residues. Germline V lookup: CDR1 DFQATT, CDR2 SNEGSKA (reference sequence). The CDR3 here is CSAPLLAGGRGELFF. CDR3 DNA: TGCAGTGCCCCGTTACTAGCGGGGGGCCGCGGTGAGCTGTTTTTT.

The V and J genes are TRBV4-3 and TRBJ2-1; 8 nucleotides line up with TRBD2. CDR1 and CDR2 from the germline V gene are LGHNA and YSLEER. J was trimmed by 6 bases and V by 5 bases; bases with no gene match: 9. The CDR3 covers 15 residues. In nucleotides, the CDR3 is TGCGCCAGCAGCTCCGGAGTAGCGGGACTCAATGAGCAGTTCTTC. It codes for CASSSGVAGLNEQFF.

This clonotype was seen only once. The CDR3 reads CASSLGPGGSQYF. In nucleotides, the CDR3 is TGTGCCAGCAGCTTGGGCCCCGGGGGATCACAGTATTTT. V usage is TRBV7-2 and J usage is TRBJ2-3; possible D gene TRBD2, 6 bases. This CDR3 region has 13 residues. Trimming took 3 bases from V and 12 from J, leaving 16 bases between them. Germline CDR1 and CDR2: SGHTA and FQGNSA.

This clonotype was seen a single time. The genes are TRBV14 and TRBJ2-7; D is undetermined. Trimming shortened V by 0 bases and J by 2 bases, and 8 bases separated the two germline ends. Germline CDR1 SGHDN, CDR2 FVKESK. The CDR3 is 14 residues long. CDR3 region: CASSQEGIPYEQYF. Here the CDR3 DNA reads TGTGCCAGCAGCCAAGAGGGGATACCCTACGAGCAGTACTTC.

V usage is TRBV6-4 and J usage is TRBJ2-2, with 7 bases fitting TRBD2. Germline lookup yields CDR1 MRHNA and CDR2 SNTAGT. Trimming cost V 4 bases and J 5 bases; bases outside gene matches: 7. The CDR3 consists of 15 residues. This chain's CDR3 is CASSAGTTPTGELFF. CDR3 bases: TGTGCCAGCAGTGCCGGGACTACACCGACCGGGGAGCTGTTTTTT.

This clonotype was counted a few times. The V and J genes are TRBV11-1 and TRBJ2-1; the D is unclear. The CDR3 spans 18 residues. V was clipped by 5 bases and J by 7 bases, with 27 bases between them. Germline CDR1 SGHAT, CDR2 FQDESV (reference sequence). The chain's CDR3 is CASSPKYGLDMHMNEQFF. The DNA of the CDR3 is TGTGCCAGCAGCCCGAAATATGGCCTAGACATGCACATGAATGAGCAGTTCTTC.

This clonotype has ten or more counts. The chain combines TRBV6-5 with TRBJ1-2, with D possibly TRBD1 on 5 matching bases. The germline CDR1 and CDR2 sequences are MNHEY and SVGAGI. The CDR3 loop spans 16 amino acids. Trimming took 5 bases from V and 4 from J, leaving 20 bases between them. The DNA for the CDR3 is TGTGCCAGCAGTCCTGTAACCGGGACCCTTTCCTATGGCTACACCTTC. Translation gives CASSPVTGTLSYGYTF.

This clonotype has a handful of counts. The V call is TRBV20-1, the J call TRBJ2-5; 15 positions agree with TRBD2. Trimming at V came to 1 base and at J to 5 bases, leaving 5 bases not matched to a gene. The germline CDR1 and CDR2 sequences are DFQATT and SNEGSKA (reference sequence). CDR3 length equals 16 residues. The CDR3 DNA follows: TGCAGTGCTAGAGGGACTAGCGGGGGGGCCTGGGAGACCCAGTACTTC. Its translation is CSARGTSGGAWETQYF.

This clonotype has only a few counts. The CDR3 region has the DNA TGTGCCATCAGTGAGTCGCCGGGGCGCAATATTGATGAGCAGTTCTTC. Its translation is CAISESPGRNIDEQFF. The genes are TRBV10-3 and TRBJ2-1; D possibly matches TRBD1 or TRBD2 (5 bases each). V dropped 0 bases and J dropped 8 bases, with 17 bases sitting between them. The CDR3 is 16 residues long. Germline assignment: CDR1 ENHRY and CDR2 SYGVKD.

This sequence joins TRBV5-1 and TRBJ2-7; TRBD2 matches at 9 bases. CDR1 is SGHRS, CDR2 YFSETQ, per germline. The junction had 3 bases not matched to a gene; V was cut back by 0 bases and J by 2 bases. This CDR3 is 15 amino acids long. The CDR3 protein is CASSLGLAVAYEQYF. In nucleotides, the CDR3 is TGCGCCAGCAGCTTGGGACTAGCGGTAGCCTACGAGCAGTACTTC.

Only one count was recorded for this clonotype. This chain links TRBV10-3 with TRBJ1-5, with 10 positions matching TRBD1. With V trimmed by 10 bases and J by 0 bases, 9 bases remained unmatched. The CDR3 sequence is 16 residues long. Germline-derived CDR1 and CDR2 are ENHRY and SYGVKD. In DNA, the CDR3 is TGTGCCACCATGACAGGGGGCTCCCGTAGCAATCAGCCCCAGCATTTT. Its translation is CATMTGGSRSNQPQHF.

This chain connects TRBV5-1 to TRBJ2-3; TRBD1 agrees at 10 bases. This CDR3 region has 15 residues. V shed 5 bases and J 4 bases; nucleotides not matched to a gene: 7. The germline CDR1 and CDR2 sequences are SGHRS and YFSETQ. The DNA for the CDR3 is TGCGCCAGCAGTCTAGGACAGGGGGGATCAGATACGCAGTATTTT. This translates into CASSLGQGGSDTQYF.

The rearrangement joins TRBV7-9 to TRBJ2-7, with 7 nucleotides matching TRBD2. V was pared by 4 bases and J by 7 bases, with 16 bases of the junction left unmatched. Germline V gives CDR1 SEHNR, CDR2 FQNEAQ (reference sequence). This CDR3 has 16 residues. The CDR3 loop reads CASSSSGLGSSGEQYF. The DNA of the CDR3 is TGTGCCAGCAGCTCTAGTGGACTAGGAAGCTCTGGGGAGCAGTACTTC.

In its sample, this clonotype was seen a few times. The chain combines TRBV7-6 with TRBJ1-2; D not certain. CDR3 length: 13 residues. Trimming took off 5 bases at V and 4 bases at J, with 11 bases between the two ends. The germline CDR1 and CDR2 sequences are SGHVS and FNYEAQ. CDR3 sequence (DNA): TGTGCCAGCAGCGGACCTCGGGGCTATGGCTACACCTTC. Protein sequence: CASSGPRGYGYTF.

The chain recombines TRBV29-1 with TRBJ2-5, with 12 bases that match TRBD2. The CDR3 has 15 amino acids. Losses at the gene ends were 8 bases for V and 11 bases for J; bases not matched to a gene: 18. Germline V gene data show CDR1 as SQVTM and CDR2 as ANQGSEA. The CDR3 protein is CSIKHRTSGTGEQYF. Here the CDR3 DNA reads TGCAGCATCAAACACCGGACTAGCGGGACTGGTGAGCAGTACTTC.

CDR3 DNA: TGTGCCACCAGCAGAGATCGAACGGGACAGGGCGGGAATTCACCCCTCCACTTT. Translating gives CATSRDRTGQGGNSPLHF. This rearrangement joins TRBV15 to TRBJ1-6, with TRBD1 identical over 9 bases. Losses at the gene ends were 0 bases for V and 7 bases for J; bases not matched to a gene: 10. In germline, CDR1 is LNHNV, CDR2 YYDKDF (reference sequence). This CDR3 is 18 amino acids long.

Only a few counts were recorded for this clonotype. The V and J genes are TRBV12-3 or TRBV12-4 and TRBJ2-4; D is tentatively TRBD1 or TRBD2 (6 bases each). TRBJ2-7 matches the DNA end more closely, so the J call is doubtful. The CDR3 consists of 14 residues. DNA of the CDR3: TGTGCCAGCAGTTCGGTTGGGGGGCTAACCGAGCAGTACTTC. This translates into CASSSVGGLTEQYF.

In its sample, this clonotype was seen once. The chain uses TRBV20-1 and TRBJ2-7; no firm D call. The CDR3 loop spans 14 amino acids. Trimming took off 0 bases at V and 2 bases at J, with 11 bases between the two ends. Germline-derived CDR1 and CDR2 are DFQATT and SNEGSKA (reference sequence). The CDR3 DNA follows: TGCAGTGCTAGAGATCTTGGGGATCCCTACGAGCAGTACTTC. Protein product: CSARDLGDPYEQYF.

This clonotype was recorded at least ten times. This CDR3 is CATREGGNEQFF. The CDR3 region has the DNA TGTGCCACCCGGGAAGGGGGCAATGAGCAGTTCTTC. The rearrangement uses TRBV6-1 and TRBJ2-1; D possibly corresponds to TRBD1 (6 bases). This CDR3 region has 12 residues. CDR1 is MNHNS and CDR2 is SASEGT in the germline V gene. The V gene lost 10 bases and the J gene lost 6 bases, with 13 bases spanning the gap.

Regarding this clonotype: One end of the junction is discordant with germline, which a read error may explain. V is TRBV12-3 or TRBV12-4 and J is TRBJ2-3; D unresolved. The CDR3 is 13 residues long. The CDR3 sequence is CASSTHGTDTQYF. CDR3 nucleotides: TGTGCCAGCAGTACGCACGGCACGGATACGCAGTATTTT.

As regards this clonotype: This clone may be a read error of a much larger clone one base away. The chain joins TRBV7-2 to TRBJ2-1, with 11 bases fitting TRBD2. Germline loops: CDR1 SGHTA, CDR2 FQGNSA. The CDR3 is 16 amino acids. The CDR3 sequence is CASSFEILAGVNGQFF. The CDR3 nucleotides are TGTGCCAGCAGCTTTGAAATACTAGCGGGGGTGAATGGGCAGTTCTTC. Variable domain in full (rest from reference TRBV7-2 and TRBJ2-1): GAGVSQSPSNKVTEKGKDVELRCDPISGHTALYWYRQSLGQGLEFLIYFQGNSAPDKSGLPSDRFSAERTGGSVSTLTIQRTQQEDSAVYLCASSFEILAGVNGQFFGPGTRLTVL.

The V gene is TRBV6-5, the J gene TRBJ2-4; 9 bases match TRBD2. Unmatched junction bases numbered 11, after V lost 2 bases and J lost 0 bases. The CDR3 has 19 residues. Germline CDR1 and CDR2: MNHEY and SVGAGI. As DNA, the CDR3 is TGTGCCAGCAGTTACCCGGGACTAGCTATTCACCTAGCCAAAAACATTCAGTACTTC. Its translation is CASSYPGLAIHLAKNIQYF.

V gene TRBV7-2 combines with J gene TRBJ1-4, with 7 bases aligning to TRBD1. CDR1 is SGHTA and CDR2 is FQGNSA in the germline V gene. The V and J ends lost 3 bases and 7 bases, in that order; junction bases with no gene match: 5. This CDR3 is 14 amino acids long. CDR3 sequence: CASSLAGQSEKLFF. CDR3 DNA sequence: TGTGCCAGCAGCTTGGCGGGACAGAGTGAAAAACTGTTTTTT.

The chain has TRBV4-3 and TRBJ2-7, with TRBD1 matching 9 bases. The CDR3 runs to 16 residues. Trimming at V came to 1 base and at J to 5 bases, leaving 9 bases not matched to a gene. From germline, CDR1 is LGHNA and CDR2 YSLEER. The CDR3 loop reads CASSQGAGTGFDEQYF. CDR3 DNA: TGCGCCAGCAGCCAAGGTGCCGGGACAGGGTTCGACGAGCAGTACTTC.